This T cell receptor beta chain was observed in a study of PD-1 blockade in mismatch repair-deficient tumors. Profiling relied on immunoSEQ multiplex PCR, and the TCRdb table lists in-frame clones only, not all of them. The table shows around 120,000 clones, with roughly 90% occurring only once. PCR or immunohistochemistry showed mismatch repair deficiency in every enrolled patient. Three pembrolizumab responders had their TCRs sequenced. Germline lookup yields CDR1 LGHNA and CDR2 YNFKEQ. The CDR3 runs to 22 residues. V was clipped by 0 bases and J by 2 bases, with 28 bases between them. The specimen comprised peripheral blood, sampled about 17 months after starting pembrolizumab. The sequence was collected from an adult with mismatch repair-deficient cancer. The genes are TRBV4-2 and TRBJ2-2; D may be TRBD1 or TRBD2 (5 bases each). CDR3 in DNA: TGTGCCAGCAGCCAAGATTTGCCCCACGGGGCCTTATGGACTCCAAACACCGGGGAGCTGTTTTTT. This codes for CASSQDLPHGALWTPNTGELFF.